This TCR beta chain was captured by sequencing in a study of blood T cell repertoires in COVID-19. Overall study context: Samples taken during acute and convalescent COVID-19 were collected in the United States, Italy and Spain.

Authors' processing steps: Estimates of nucleated cell counts were drawn from the amplification of reference gene primers. The protocol was immunoSEQ multiplex PCR, while the TCRdb copy is restricted to in-frame clones and leaves out a portion. V and J calls and clone size are copied from that table; D and trimming were computed from the DNA. The sample yields more than 85,000 clones, 60% to 80% seen once. The TCR sequence derives from an elderly woman with active or convalescent COVID-19. Sequencing was done on a sample of peripheral blood.

The CDR3 loop reads CASSLGPRGAAFF. Here the CDR3 DNA reads TGTGCCAGCAGCTTAGGGCCCCGGGGGGCGGCTTTCTTT. This chain links TRBV7-8 with TRBJ1-1, with D tentatively TRBD1 (6 bases). The CDR3 covers 13 residues. Per germline, CDR1 SGHVS and CDR2 FQNEAQ. Trimming left V 1 base short and J 11 bases short, with 14 bases between.